The 29 T cell receptor beta chains listed next were all sequenced from one sample in a study of naive and memory T cell subsets. Amplification of ligated cDNA took four PCR rounds with SP2 and nested alpha and beta constant primers. MiXCR was run by TCRdb on the 5' RACE reads, yielding one entry per CDR3 protein. The sample shows more than 55,000 distinct CDR3 sequences, approximately 8% of them seen only once. A UMI-containing oligonucleotide was joined by 3' ligation to the TCR cDNA template. The receptor set was obtained from a female donor in good health.

The rearrangement uses TRBV20-1 and TRBJ1-1; 7 nucleotides agree with TRBD1. CDR3 length: 13 amino acids. Germline loops: CDR1 DFQATT, CDR2 SNEGSKA (reference sequence). V lost 5 bases and J lost 8; bases outside the gene matches: 11. CDR3 bases: TGCAGTGCTCCCCCCAGGGGGATGGGGGAAGCTTTCTTT. It encodes CSAPPRGMGEAFF.

This clonotype was picked up many times. The V call is TRBV28, the J call TRBJ2-4; TRBD1 matches 9 bases. This CDR3 region has 13 residues. The germline CDR1 and CDR2 sequences are MDHEN and SYDVKM. The V and J ends lost 7 bases and 6 bases, in that order; junction bases with no gene match: 4. For the CDR3, the DNA is TGTGCCAGCACCACAGGGGGCTTAAACATTCAGTACTTC. It translates to CASTTGGLNIQYF.

The chain couples TRBV6-5 to TRBJ2-7; the D gene is possibly TRBD2 (6 bases). This CDR3 has 13 amino acids. V was shortened by 5 bases and J by 4 bases, with 12 bases between the two germline ends. CDR1 and CDR2 from the germline V gene are MNHEY and SVGAGI. The CDR3 bases are TGTGCCAGCAGTGCCGACGGAGGGTACGAGCAGTACTTC. It encodes CASSADGGYEQYF.

This clonotype is a singleton in its sample. The chain recombines TRBV4-3 with TRBJ2-1; D remains ambiguous. Germline loops: CDR1 LGHNA, CDR2 YSLEER. This CDR3 is built from 12 residues. V was pared by 1 base and J by 9 bases, with 7 bases between. This chain's CDR3 is CASSQGGTEQFF. The CDR3 DNA sequence: TGCGCCAGCAGCCAAGGAGGCACTGAGCAGTTCTTC.

This clonotype was counted ten times or more. The genes are TRBV7-9 and TRBJ1-1; tentative D call: TRBD1 (6 bases). The CDR3 loop spans 13 amino acids. V was shortened by 7 bases and J by 4 bases, with 13 bases between the two germline ends. Per the germline V gene, CDR1 is SEHNR and CDR2 is FQNEAQ (reference sequence). The CDR3: CASTAGGGTEAFF. CDR3 DNA: TGTGCCAGCACCGCGGGAGGGGGCACTGAAGCTTTCTTT.

This clonotype was picked up a small number of times. V is TRBV29-1 and J is TRBJ2-5; D perhaps matches TRBD2 (5 bases). The germline CDR1 and CDR2 sequences are SQVTM and ANQGSEA. V was shortened by 7 bases and J by 5 bases, with 11 bases between the two germline ends. This CDR3 comprises 11 residues. For the CDR3, the DNA is TGCAGCGGGAGAGGGAGTGAGACCCAGTACTTC. It is translated as CSGRGSETQYF.

This clonotype showed up just a few times. The V call is TRBV7-8, the J call TRBJ1-4; perhaps TRBD1 as D (5 bases). Germline V gene sequence: CDR1 SGHVS, CDR2 FQNEAQ. Trimming removed 1 base from V and 5 bases from J, with 11 bases in between. This CDR3 spans 15 amino acids. As DNA, the CDR3 is TGTGCCAGCAGCTTAGTACGGGGACGGAATGAAAAACTGTTTTTT. Residues: CASSLVRGRNEKLFF.

V gene TRBV5-4 combines with J gene TRBJ1-2; no clear D gene. There are 13 residues in the CDR3. Germline values: CDR1 SGHNT, CDR2 YYREEE (reference sequence). The V gene lost 4 bases and the J gene lost 1 base, with 8 bases spanning the gap. The CDR3 region is CASSVGGNYGYTF. CDR3 nucleotide sequence: TGTGCCAGCAGCGTCGGCGGTAACTATGGCTACACCTTC. Variable domain in full (rest from reference TRBV5-4 and TRBJ1-2): ETGVTQSPTHLIKTRGQQVTLRCSSQSGHNTVSWYQQALGQGPQFIFQYYREEENGRGNFPPRFSGLQFPNYSSELNVNALELDDSALYLCASSVGGNYGYTFGSGTRLTVV.

This clonotype was found many times. J is TRBJ1-2 and V is TRBV29-1; D call uncertain. Trimming removed 1 base at V and 5 bases at J, with 11 bases between. The CDR3 extends over 13 amino acids. Germline V CDR1 and CDR2: SQVTM, ANQGSEA. CDR3 loop: CSVEGRMQYGYTF. In DNA form, the CDR3 reads TGCAGCGTTGAAGGGCGGATGCAATATGGCTACACCTTC.

This clonotype was recorded many times. This sequence joins TRBV5-1 and TRBJ1-1; D not certain. Trimming removed 5 bases at V and 2 bases at J, with 13 bases between. The germline CDR1 and CDR2 sequences are SGHRS and YFSETQ. The CDR3 runs 14 residues. DNA of the CDR3: TGCGCCAGCAGTCTGGACCCTTTCAACACTGAAGCTTTCTTT. It yields the protein CASSLDPFNTEAFF.

This clonotype was seen repeatedly, ten times or more. The chain uses TRBV18 and TRBJ2-7; D unresolved. The CDR3 totals 12 residues. Germline lookup yields CDR1 KGHSH and CDR2 LQKENI. Trimming shortened V by 3 bases and J by 3 bases, and 6 bases separated the two germline ends. The CDR3 sequence is CASSPASYEQYF. The CDR3 nucleotides read TGTGCCAGCTCACCGGCCAGCTACGAGCAGTACTTC. Using reference TRBV18 and TRBJ2-7 for the parts outside the CDR3, the full variable domain is NAGVMQNPRHLVRRRGQEARLRCSPMKGHSHVYWYRQLPEEGLKFMVYLQKENIIDESGMPKERFSAEFPKEGPSILRIQQVVRGDSAAYFCASSPASYEQYFGPGTRLTVT.

This clonotype was picked up a small number of times. The chain recombines TRBV7-9 with TRBJ1-2; 7 bases are shared with TRBD1. Germline lookup yields CDR1 SEHNR and CDR2 FQNEAQ (reference sequence). This CDR3 has 16 residues. Unmatched junction bases numbered 17, after V lost 5 bases and J lost 8 bases. The CDR3 loop is CASSPIGTVAVEGYTF. DNA of the CDR3: TGTGCCAGCAGCCCCATCGGGACAGTGGCGGTGGAAGGCTACACCTTC.

The chain recombines TRBV5-4 with TRBJ1-4; D gene unclear. Trimming stripped 0 bases from V and 0 bases from J, with 6 bases between. CDR3 length equals 15 residues. CDR1 is SGHNT and CDR2 is YYREEE in the germline V gene (reference sequence). Written as DNA, the CDR3 is TGTGCCAGCAGCTTGGGTATTGCAACTAATGAAAAACTGTTTTTT. This sequence encodes CASSLGIATNEKLFF.

Only a few counts were recorded for this clonotype. V and J are TRBV18 and TRBJ1-1; maybe TRBD1 (5 bases). Between the trimmed V and J ends, which lost 3 bases and 3 bases, there was a span of 17 bases. There are 16 residues in the CDR3. CDR1 KGHSH and CDR2 LQKENI come from the germline V gene. Written as DNA, the CDR3 is TGTGCCAGCTCACCCCAGGGTGGGGCGAGGCACACTGAAGCTTTCTTT. Protein product: CASSPQGGARHTEAFF. The full variable domain, its missing parts supplied by reference TRBV18 and TRBJ1-1, is NAGVMQNPRHLVRRRGQEARLRCSPMKGHSHVYWYRQLPEEGLKFMVYLQKENIIDESGMPKERFSAEFPKEGPSILRIQQVVRGDSAAYFCASSPQGGARHTEAFFGQGTRLTVV.

This clonotype was recorded at least ten times. V usage is TRBV7-9 and J usage is TRBJ2-4; possibly TRBD1 for D (8 bases). The CDR3 runs 16 residues. The V and J ends lost 1 base and 7 bases respectively, with 17 bases between them. Looked up from germline, CDR1 is SEHNR and CDR2 is FQNEAQ (reference sequence). CDR3 in amino acids: CASSLEAGTGGNIQYF. The CDR3, as DNA: TGTGCCAGCAGCTTAGAAGCGGGAACAGGGGGGAACATTCAGTACTTC. The whole variable domain, filled in from reference TRBV7-9 and TRBJ2-4, reads DTGVSQNPRHKITKRGQNVTFRCDPISEHNRLYWYRQTLGQGPEFLTYFQNEAQLEKSRLLSDRFSAERPKGSFSTLEIQRTEQGDSAMYLCASSLEAGTGGNIQYFGAGTRLSVL.

This clonotype has a count of ten or more. The chain carries TRBV12-3 or TRBV12-4 and TRBJ1-2; a weak D match, TRBD1 (5 bases). V lost 2 bases to trimming and J lost 0 bases, with 7 bases between them. The CDR3 contains 14 residues. CDR3 bases: TGTGCCAGCAGTTTAACAGGAGCTAACTATGGCTACACCTTC. It specifies CASSLTGANYGYTF.

This clonotype was seen ten or more times. The CDR3 bases are TGTGCCAGCAGTCCCCGGGGACTACTGGATACGCAGTATTTT. It yields the protein CASSPRGLLDTQYF. The chain combines TRBV28 with TRBJ2-3; 7 bases map to TRBD2. Trimming cost V 5 bases and J 6 bases; bases outside gene matches: 8. This CDR3 has 14 amino acids. Germline V gene sequence: CDR1 MDHEN, CDR2 SYDVKM. The entire variable domain, with the rest obtained from reference TRBV28 and TRBJ2-3, is as follows: DVKVTQSSRYLVKRTGEKVFLECVQDMDHENMFWYRQDPGLGLRLIYFSYDVKMKEKGDIPEGYSVSREKKERFSLILESASTNQTSMYLCASSPRGLLDTQYFGPGTRLTVL.

In this sample, this clonotype turned up many times. The chain joins TRBV9 to TRBJ1-1; the D is unclear. The germline CDR1 and CDR2 sequences are SGDLS and YYNGEE. CDR3 size: 12 residues. Trimming removed 0 bases from V and 4 bases from J, with 4 bases in between. In DNA, the CDR3 is TGTGCCAGCAGCGTAGGAGGCACTGAAGCTTTCTTT. Its translation is CASSVGGTEAFF.

This clonotype was detected ten times or more. The V and J genes are TRBV18 and TRBJ1-1; D gene unclear. CDR1 and CDR2 (germline): KGHSH, LQKENI. V was pared by 1 base and J by 3 bases, with 9 bases between. The CDR3 is 14 amino acids. CDR3 amino acids: CASSPRGSDTEAFF. CDR3 nucleotides: TGTGCCAGCTCACCACGGGGATCGGACACTGAAGCTTTCTTT.

This clonotype was found many times. DNA of the CDR3: TGCGCCAGCAGCTTGGTTGGTCCTGAGCAGTTCTTC. Protein: CASSLVGPEQFF. This rearrangement joins TRBV5-1 to TRBJ2-1; D is uncertain. V was cut by 0 bases and J by 9 bases, with 7 bases left in between. Germline CDR1 reads SGHRS; CDR2 reads YFSETQ. The CDR3 contains 12 residues.

This clonotype was seen only a few times. The V and J genes are TRBV11-2 and TRBJ2-3; 7 bases match TRBD2. Germline V gives CDR1 SGHAT, CDR2 FQNNGV. This CDR3 contains 13 residues. V shed 5 bases and J 7 bases; nucleotides not matched to a gene: 6. The CDR3 nucleotides are TGTGCCAGCAGCCGGACTAGTACTAATACGCAGTATTTT. Its protein product is CASSRTSTNTQYF.

This clonotype was observed many times. The chain couples TRBV29-1 to TRBJ2-5, with 11 bases fitting TRBD1. The V gene end was trimmed by 7 bases and the J gene end by 2 bases; junction bases not matched to a gene: 6. Germline lookup yields CDR1 SQVTM and CDR2 ANQGSEA. The CDR3 consists of 14 residues. The CDR3 region has the DNA TGCAGCGGTCGGGACAGGGGGTTACAAGAGACCCAGTACTTC. Amino acids: CSGRDRGLQETQYF.

This clonotype was seen repeatedly, ten times or more. The chain uses TRBV5-5 and TRBJ2-3, with 11 bases that match TRBD1. The CDR3 sequence is 14 residues long. Germline V gene data show CDR1 as SGHKS and CDR2 as YYEKEE (reference sequence). The V segment lost 4 bases and the J segment 7 bases; nucleotides outside the gene matches: 5. The CDR3 region has the DNA TGTGCCAGCAGCAACGGACAGGGGGCTTATACGCAGTATTTT. Residues: CASSNGQGAYTQYF.

This clonotype was seen many times. This chain joins TRBV29-1 and TRBJ1-1; TRBD1 might be the D (5 bases). Germline CDR1 is SQVTM and CDR2 is ANQGSEA. The CDR3 length is 12 residues. V lost 2 bases and J 1 base, leaving 5 bases between the germline ends. The CDR3 spells CSVERGNTEAFF. As DNA, the CDR3 is TGCAGCGTTGAAAGGGGGAACACTGAAGCTTTCTTT.

This clonotype was detected only a few times. J is TRBJ2-3 and V is TRBV24-1; 13 bases match TRBD2. Germline V lookup: CDR1 KGHDR, CDR2 SFDVKD. The CDR3 consists of 16 residues. V gave up 7 bases and J gave up 3 bases; unmatched junction bases: 6. CDR3 sequence reads: CATSVGLAGVTDTQYF. The CDR3, as DNA: TGTGCCACCAGCGTCGGACTAGCGGGGGTTACAGATACGCAGTATTTT.

In this sample, this clonotype turned up many times. The chain couples TRBV30 to TRBJ1-2; D is uncertain. V lost 4 bases, J lost 8 bases, and 17 bases lay in between. Germline V gene lookup returns CDR1 GTSNPN and CDR2 SVGIG (reference sequence). The CDR3 covers 13 residues. The CDR3 protein is CAWNWQPMEGYTF. CDR3 coding DNA: TGTGCCTGGAACTGGCAACCTATGGAGGGCTACACCTTC.

This clonotype was counted a few times. The gene calls are TRBV14 and TRBJ2-4, with a weak D call TRBD1 (5 bases). Germline CDR1 reads SGHDN; CDR2 reads FVKESK. The CDR3 is 16 amino acids. Between the trimmed V and J ends, which lost 0 bases and 1 base, there was a span of 10 bases. The CDR3 sequence is CASSQDQGVAKNIQYF. CDR3 nucleotides: TGTGCCAGCAGCCAAGATCAAGGGGTGGCCAAAAACATTCAGTACTTC.

The rearrangement uses TRBV11-1 and TRBJ1-1; no clear D gene. V shed 2 bases and J shed 1 base, with 8 bases lying between them. The V gene's germline CDR1 is SGHAT and CDR2 FQDESV (reference sequence). The CDR3 covers 14 residues. The CDR3 region is CASSLTAGNTEAFF. In DNA, the CDR3 is TGTGCCAGCAGCTTAACTGCGGGGAACACTGAAGCTTTCTTT.

This clonotype was counted many times. The chain carries TRBV20-1 and TRBJ1-4; no reliable D call. Germline CDR1 reads DFQATT; CDR2 reads SNEGSKA (reference sequence). This CDR3 is built from 13 residues. V dropped 3 bases and J dropped 8 bases, with 13 bases sitting between them. The CDR3 region has the DNA TGCAGTGCTAGCAGCACAAGAGGGGAAAAACTGTTTTTT. Translation: CSASSTRGEKLFF.